Sequencing of this TCR beta chain was carried out in a study of T-cell reconstitution after alpha-beta-depleted transplantation in children. Note on this clonotype: What it binds is unknown.

Study-wide points: The study reportedly traced alpha-beta T cells about two months after transplant to several hundred expanded graft clones.

As it was prepared, the TCRbeta library received unique molecular identifiers. One entry per CDR3 protein results from TCRdb running MiXCR on the PCR reads. The sample carries about 60,000 distinct CDR3 sequences, 44% recorded once. There are 15 residues in the CDR3. V gave up 6 bases and J gave up 8 bases, with 19 bases separating them. The sample consisted of PBMCs, mostly from graft donor cells, taken 360 days after TCRalphabeta/CD19-depleted stem cell transplant. The V call is TRBV12-3 or TRBV12-4, the J call TRBJ1-4; D possibly corresponds to TRBD1 (6 bases). The TCR was taken from a male patient under 18 who had a stem cell transplant for acute lymphoblastic leukemia, so the T cells may come from the graft donor. The chain's CDR3 is CASSLGGAASEKLFF. As DNA, the CDR3 is TGTGCCAGCAGCCTTGGGGGCGCGGCGTCCGAAAAACTGTTTTTT.